There are many counts of the clone carrying this TCR beta chain. The data derive from a study of T cells in Graves' hyperthyroidism and ophthalmopathy. Clinical symptoms, serum thyroxine and TRAb, thyroid ultrasound and orbital computed tomography together formed the diagnostic basis. From RNA transcripts, TCR beta CDR3 regions were amplified. The TCR CDR3 first-round RT-PCR relied on the HTBI primer set. TCRdb re-called the multiplex PCR reads through MiXCR, storing one row per CDR3 protein. The sample holds fewer than 750,000 distinct CDR3 sequences, 14% seen once. The clonotype originates from a woman aged 50 to 60 with Graves' ophthalmopathy. The sample consisted of blood.

The CDR3: CASSLYGGRAYNEQYF. The CDR3 DNA reads as TGTGCCAGCAGCTTATATGGCGGGAGGGCCTATAACGAGCAGTACTTC. The rearrangement joins TRBV13 to TRBJ2-7; TRBD2 aligns across 9 bases. The germline gives CDR1 PRHDT, CDR2 FYEKMQ (reference sequence). V shed 2 bases and J 5 bases; nucleotides not matched to a gene: 10. This CDR3 spans 16 amino acids.